This T cell receptor beta chain was identified during a study of chemoradiotherapy in HPV16-positive cancers. V lost 5 bases, J lost 7 bases, and 8 bases stayed unmatched. This CDR3 has 16 amino acids. Germline V CDR1 and CDR2: MNHEY, SMNVEV (reference sequence). This clone showed up just a few times. Its antigen remains unknown. The study's findings and limits: Non-HPV-specific T cells did not expand in tumors during treatment, whereas candidate HPV-specific clones and E7-related motifs did. HPV-specific T cells were functionally defined from only two HPV16-positive patients.

Clones were sequenced by immunoSEQ multiplex PCR, and TCRdb holds only the in-frame ones, with some missing. The sample records thousands of clones, 60% to 85% being singletons. The V and J genes are TRBV27 and TRBJ2-1, with 13 bases that match TRBD2. The TCR comes from a human donor with HPV-associated anogenital cancer. The sample was gathered from a patient who underwent chemoradiotherapy. The CDR3 DNA is TGTGCCAGCAGTCCCTCCGGGACTAGCGGGGTTAATGAGCAGTTCTTC. Translation gives CASSPSGTSGVNEQFF.